Below are 23 T cell receptor beta chains sequenced from a single sample in a study of T cells in women clearing cervical HPV infection. Here immunoSEQ multiplex PCR was the method, and the copy in TCRdb shows in-frame clones only, minus some. The record lists about 32,000 clones, of which the ten most abundant hold under 8%. Sample: blood buffy coat. The receptors come from a woman aged 18-69 years with a cervical HPV16 infection that either progressed to CIN3+ or cleared (not recorded which).

As to this clone: Read coverage stops 3 residues before the CDR3 terminus; the germline J gene supplies the remainder. This chain joins TRBV11-2 and TRBJ1-3; perhaps TRBD1 as D (5 bases). Trimming cost V 4 bases and J 4 bases, with 11 bases left between them. CDR3 length: 14 residues. CDR1 SGHAT and CDR2 FQNNGV come from the germline V gene. CDR3 amino acids: CASSYQGPGNTIYF. The sequenced CDR3 bases are TGTGCCAGCAGCTACCAGGGTCCCGGAAACACC.

As to this clone: Read sequence stops 3 residues before the CDR3 end, and the germline J gene provides the missing end. This chain links TRBV12-3 or TRBV12-4 with TRBJ2-7, with 7 positions matching TRBD1. The CDR3 consists of 18 residues. The V gene end was trimmed by 1 base and the J gene end by 1 base; junction bases not matched to a gene: 13. Partial CDR3 DNA: TGTGCCAGCAGTTTAGTACTCCTGGACAGGCGACGGTCCTACGAG. This codes for CASSLVLLDRRRSYE. The entire CDR3 is CASSLVLLDRRRSYEQYF.

Worth noting for this clone: The CDR3 goes on 3 residues after the read ends, and that part is filled in from the germline J gene. This chain joins TRBV20-1 and TRBJ1-6; possibly TRBD1 for D (6 bases). The CDR3 is 16 amino acids. CDR1 and CDR2 from the germline V gene are DFQATT and SNEGSKA (reference sequence). V was cut by 4 bases and J by 0 bases, with 13 bases left in between. Incomplete CDR3 DNA: TGCAGTGCTATCCCGCAGGGGAGCTCCTATAATTCACCC. It encodes CSAIPQGSSYNSP. The CDR3 in its entirety is CSAIPQGSSYNSPLHF.

Of note for this clone: The read finishes 3 residues shy of the CDR3 end, and the germline J gene is used to complete it. V gene TRBV5-1 combines with J gene TRBJ2-1, with D uncertain. The germline V gene encodes CDR1 SGHRS and CDR2 YFSETQ. This CDR3 contains 15 residues. V shed 0 bases and J shed 8 bases, with 15 bases lying between them. CDR3 sequence: CASSLGTLVQDEQFF. CDR3 bases read: TGCGCCAGCAGCTTGGGAACATTAGTTCAGGATGAG.

Concerning this clone itself: The read comes to an end 3 residues before the CDR3 does, leaving the germline J gene to fill in the end. The chain joins TRBV19 to TRBJ1-4; D ambiguous. Germline loops: CDR1 LNHDA, CDR2 SQIVND (reference sequence). The V end lost 3 bases, the J end lost 7 bases, and 12 bases lay between the germline ends. The CDR3 is 14 residues long. The DNA read from the CDR3 is TGTGCCAGTAGTATCCTGGTCACACGTGAAAAA. It is translated as CASSILVTREK. The full CDR3 is CASSILVTREKLFF.

For this clone: The read comes to an end 3 residues before the CDR3 does, leaving the germline J gene to fill in the end. The J gene is TRBJ2-2, the V gene TRBV19, with TRBD1 matching 11 bases. After removal of 7 bases from V and 2 bases from J, the junction contained 9 bases not matched to a gene. CDR1 is LNHDA, CDR2 SQIVND, per germline (reference sequence). The CDR3 length is 17 residues. The covered CDR3 bases are TGTGCCAGTACCCCATTAGGACAGGGGGCTAACACCGGGGAG. Its translation is CASTPLGQGANTGE. The CDR3 as a whole reads CASTPLGQGANTGELFF.

Comments on this clone: Read sequence stops 3 residues before the CDR3 end, and the germline J gene provides the missing end. The J gene is TRBJ2-7, the V gene TRBV5-1, with D maybe TRBD1 (6 bases). With 0 bases removed from V and 3 bases from J, the gap between germline ends came to 7 bases. Germline CDR1 SGHRS, CDR2 YFSETQ. The length of the CDR3 is 13 residues. CDR3 bases read: TGCGCCAGCAGCTTGGGACAGGACTACGAG. It translates to CASSLGQDYE. The full CDR3 sequence reads CASSLGQDYEQYF.

As for this clone: The DNA ends 3 residues before the CDR3 does, and the rest of the CDR3 is filled in from the germline J gene. The chain carries TRBV2 and TRBJ2-5; no clear D gene. The CDR3 spans 11 residues. In germline, CDR1 is SNHLY, CDR2 FYNNEI. Trimming stripped 7 bases from V and 5 bases from J, with 8 bases between. CDR3 bases read: TGTGCCAGCACCGACTGGGAGACC. As protein: CASTDWET. In full, the CDR3 reads CASTDWETQYF.

Comments on this clone: The CDR3 goes on 3 residues after the read ends, and that part is filled in from the germline J gene. The rearrangement uses TRBV7-6 and TRBJ2-5, with 7 bases that match TRBD2. With V trimmed by 6 bases and J by 5 bases, 15 bases remained unmatched. This CDR3 has 16 amino acids. Germline V lookup: CDR1 SGHVS, CDR2 FNYEAQ. This chain's CDR3 is CASRLWGWGGGETQYF. CDR3 bases read: TGTGCCAGCAGGTTATGGGGTTGGGGCGGGGGTGAGACC.

Remarks on this clone: The read is 3 residues too short to cover the CDR3 end, so that end is filled in from the germline J gene. This rearrangement joins TRBV18 to TRBJ2-7; 7 bases are a match to TRBD2. CDR3 length: 13 residues. V dropped 4 bases and J dropped 3; count of bases not matched to a gene: 3. Germline CDR1 is KGHSH and CDR2 is LQKENI. CDR3 DNA, as far as it was read: TGTGCCAGCTCACTAGGACTAGTCTACGAG. Protein: CASSLGLVYE. The whole CDR3 protein is CASSLGLVYEQYF.

A remark on this clone: Read data end 3 residues before the CDR3 end; the end is taken from the germline J gene. The chain recombines TRBV20-1 with TRBJ1-1; TRBD1 agrees at 11 bases. This CDR3 region has 15 residues. The V and J ends lost 4 bases and 1 base, in that order; junction bases with no gene match: 5. The germline CDR1 and CDR2 sequences are DFQATT and SNEGSKA (reference sequence). The sequenced CDR3 bases are TGCAGTGCTACCGGAGGGACAGGGGGGAACACTGAA. Protein product: CSATGGTGGNTE. The full CDR3 reads CSATGGTGGNTEAFF.

As for this clone: The read ends 3 residues early relative to the CDR3; the germline J gene fills the gap. The chain couples TRBV7-2 to TRBJ2-7, with 8 bases fitting TRBD2. Germline CDR1 is SGHTA and CDR2 is FQGNSA. V dropped 0 bases and J dropped 3; count of bases not matched to a gene: 13. CDR3 length: 18 residues. The covered CDR3 bases are TGTGCCAGCAGCTTAGCAGGCGGGGGGTCCTCTTGGGGCTACGAG. As protein: CASSLAGGGSSWGYE. The entire CDR3 protein is CASSLAGGGSSWGYEQYF. Supplemented by reference TRBV7-2 and TRBJ2-7, the full variable domain reads GAGVSQSPSNKVTEKGKDVELRCDPISGHTALYWYRQSLGQGLEFLIYFQGNSAPDKSGLPSDRFSAERTGGSVSTLTIQRTQQEDSAVYLCASSLAGGGSSWGYEQYFGPGTRLTVT.

In the case of this clone: The CDR3 end falls 3 residues outside the read, so it is completed with the germline J gene. The chain couples TRBV11-3 to TRBJ2-1; 7 bases match TRBD1. CDR1 is SGHNT, CDR2 YENEEA, per germline. The trim removed 4 bases at V and 4 bases at J, leaving 7 bases unmatched. The CDR3 has 15 residues. CDR3 DNA, as far as it was read: TGTGCCAGCAGCTACGGCCTGACAGGGTACAATGAG. Its protein is CASSYGLTGYNE. The whole CDR3 is CASSYGLTGYNEQFF.

With respect to this clone: The read terminates 3 residues before the CDR3 end, so the remaining end is supplied by the germline J gene. J is TRBJ2-1 and V is TRBV20-1; 7 nucleotides align to TRBD2. Germline trimming cut 3 bases from V and 0 bases from J; bases unmatched to any gene: 5. In germline, CDR1 is DFQATT, CDR2 SNEGSKA (reference sequence). The length of the CDR3 is 15 residues. CDR3: CSASPLASSYNEQFF. The part of the CDR3 DNA that was read is TGCAGTGCTAGTCCACTAGCGAGCTCCTACAATGAG.

Notes on this clone: The sequence runs out 3 residues before the end of the CDR3; the remainder is reconstructed from the germline J gene. The J gene is TRBJ2-1, the V gene TRBV7-3, with a possible D match to TRBD1 (8 bases). The CDR3 covers 15 residues. Germline lookup yields CDR1 SGHTA and CDR2 FQGTGA. V shed 3 bases and J shed 4 bases, with 13 bases lying between them. Partial CDR3 DNA: TGTGCCAGCAGCTTGGCACAGGGGGGGTACAATGAG. Translated: CASSLAQGGYNE. The CDR3 reads in full as CASSLAQGGYNEQFF.

Concerning this clone itself: Read data end 3 residues before the CDR3 end; the end is taken from the germline J gene. The chain carries TRBV2 and TRBJ2-7, with D possibly being TRBD1 (6 bases). With 7 bases removed from V and 4 bases from J, the gap between germline ends came to 17 bases. The CDR3 consists of 14 residues. Germline CDR1 reads SNHLY; CDR2 reads FYNNEI. The CDR3 sequence is CASITDSSYYEQYF. Partial CDR3 DNA: TGTGCCAGCATCACGGACAGCTCCTATTACGAG.

Remarks on this clone: The read ends 3 residues shy of where the CDR3 ends; the end is completed using the germline J gene. This chain uses TRBV10-3 with TRBJ2-7, with a tentative D call TRBD2 (7 bases). V lost 8 bases and J 2 bases, leaving 13 bases between the germline ends. Germline lookup yields CDR1 ENHRY and CDR2 SYGVKD. CDR3 size: 13 residues. CDR3 loop: CAIRGDTTYEQYF. The part of the CDR3 DNA that was read is TGTGCCATCCGGGGGGACACCACCTACGAG.

Points on this clone: The read stops 3 residues short of the end of the CDR3; the missing end is completed from the germline J gene. The chain combines TRBV5-6 with TRBJ1-2; D gene uncertain. This CDR3 comprises 14 residues. In germline, CDR1 is SGHDT, CDR2 YYEEEE. The part of the CDR3 DNA that was read is TGTGCCAGCAGCCCCCGCCCCGGTGCCCGGGGC. Its protein product is CASSPRPGARG. From start to end, the CDR3 is CASSPRPGARGYTF.

Concerning this clone: The CDR3 end is not reached by the read, which stops 3 residues before it; the germline J gene fills it in. This sequence joins TRBV6-4 and TRBJ2-2; 7 nucleotides agree with TRBD1. J was trimmed by 7 bases and V by 0 bases; bases with no gene match: 14. The CDR3 consists of 18 residues. Germline loops: CDR1 MRHNA, CDR2 SNTAGT. CDR3 protein: CASSDSGGQHRDIGELFF. The CDR3 DNA, read in part, is TGTGCCAGCAGTGACTCAGGGGGACAGCATAGGGATATCGGGGAG.

Concerning this clone: The CDR3 is cut off 3 residues early in the read; its end comes from the germline J gene. The rearrangement joins TRBV2 to TRBJ1-3; D uncertain. The V gene lost 1 base and the J gene lost 4 bases, with 5 bases spanning the gap. The CDR3 has 13 residues. Germline V lookup: CDR1 SNHLY, CDR2 FYNNEI. The CDR3 protein is CASSEDRGNTIYF. The CDR3 DNA, read in part, is TGTGCCAGCAGTGAAGATCGGGGAAACACC.

On this clone: Read coverage stops 3 residues before the CDR3 terminus; the germline J gene supplies the remainder. This chain connects TRBV6-1 to TRBJ2-1; no clear D. CDR3 size: 13 residues. The V end lost 1 base, the J end lost 5 bases, and 6 bases lay between the germline ends. Germline loops: CDR1 MNHNS, CDR2 SASEGT. The sequenced part of the CDR3 DNA is TGTGCCAGCAGTGAAGGCACACACAATGAG. This codes for CASSEGTHNE. The whole CDR3 is CASSEGTHNEQFF.

A word on this clone: The read ends 3 residues early relative to the CDR3; the germline J gene fills the gap. The gene calls are TRBV4-1 and TRBJ1-3; D remains unclear. The CDR3 contains 14 residues. The germline V gene has CDR1 MGHRA and CDR2 YSYEKL. Trimming removed 4 bases from V and 1 base from J, with 8 bases in between. The covered CDR3 bases are TGCGCCAGCAGCCCTCAACAATCTGGAAACACC. Encoded protein: CASSPQQSGNT. The entire CDR3 is CASSPQQSGNTIYF.

With respect to this clone: The CDR3 goes on 3 residues after the read ends, and that part is filled in from the germline J gene. The chain is built from TRBV6-1 and TRBJ2-1, with a weak D call TRBD2 (5 bases). The CDR3 has 14 amino acids. The germline V gene has CDR1 MNHNS and CDR2 SASEGT. The V end lost 1 base, the J end lost 4 bases, and 8 bases lay between the germline ends. Incomplete CDR3 DNA: TGTGCCAGCAGTGAAGGCAGCGGATACAATGAG. It yields the protein CASSEGSGYNE. The full CDR3 sequence reads CASSEGSGYNEQFF.